This T cell receptor (beta chain) was profiled in a study of CD8+ T cells in alopecia areata. On the study more broadly: Each day, treated patients took oral tofacitinib twice, at 5 to 10 mg per dose.

Extracted from the samples, RNA was reverse transcribed into cDNA to serve as the sequencing template. Using immunoSEQ multiplex PCR, the repertoire was profiled, and TCRdb retains in-frame clones only, with some absent. The sample records about 200,000 clones, 45% to 75% being singletons. Between the trimmed V and J ends, which lost 0 bases and 6 bases, there was a span of 15 bases. CDR3 length: 15 residues. CDR1 is SGDLS and CDR2 is YYNGEE in the germline V gene. This clone has just one count. The treatment is: oral pan-JAK inhibitor, 5-10 mg twice daily. Alopecia areata patients gave lesional scalp punch biopsies and peripheral blood samples.

The receptor was derived from a human donor with alopecia areata. The chain employs TRBV9 and TRBJ1-2, with D possibly TRBD1 on 6 matching bases. The specimen was CD4+ T cells sorted from blood, collected at week 4, from a patient treated with tofacitinib. CDR3 residues: CASSVEGGTVHGYTF. As DNA, the CDR3 is TGTGCCAGCAGCGTAGAGGGGGGGACCGTCCATGGCTACACCTTC.